These 2 T cell receptor beta chains were sequenced from one sample in a study of early T cells in non-severe SARS-CoV-2 infection. TCRdb fed the 5' RACE reads into MiXCR, producing one record per CDR3 protein. The table has 90,000 or so distinct CDR3 sequences, about 15% seen once; the top ten hold around 5.1%. Sequencing was performed on whole blood. The receptors stem from an adult who was a healthcare worker with PCR-confirmed SARS-CoV-2 infection or an uninfected control (not recorded which).

This clonotype appeared a few times. The V call is TRBV20-1, the J call TRBJ2-1; possible D gene TRBD1, 5 bases. From germline, CDR1 is DFQATT and CDR2 SNEGSKA (reference sequence). This CDR3 spans 11 amino acids. Trimming shortened V by 4 bases and J by 9 bases, and 10 bases separated the two germline ends. CDR3 DNA sequence: TGCAGTGCTAACAGACAGCTTGAGCAGTTCTTC. Translated: CSANRQLEQFF.

This clonotype was seen more than once but under ten times. The chain combines TRBV10-3 with TRBJ2-7; TRBD2 matches 7 bases. Germline V gene lookup returns CDR1 ENHRY and CDR2 SYGVKD. J lost 3 bases, V lost 6 bases, and 14 bases had no gene match. CDR3 size: 16 residues. In nucleotides, the CDR3 is TGTGCCATCAGCCCTGGCATTCGGAGCGGGGACTACGAGCAGTACTTC. The encoded protein is CAISPGIRSGDYEQYF.